The clone carrying this T cell receptor (beta chain) turned up a few times. Trimming stripped 7 bases from V and 6 bases from J, with 18 bases between. The CDR3 length is 15 residues. The data derive from a study of blood T cells in healthy people across ages. A sample-barcoded 5' primer and a J-beta primer mix were used in a second PCR of roughly 7 to 11 cycles. MiXCR was run by TCRdb on the 5' RACE reads, yielding one entry per CDR3 protein. Of fewer than 1,200,000 distinct CDR3 sequences in the sample, 20% to 25% were seen once. The same data also contributed to another study, on T cells of mothers and their children. That source adds: Samples were obtained from a few healthy Caucasian mothers and their six children.

The receptor's source is a girl aged 2-10 years in good health. Source material: blood. The chain carries TRBV12-3 or TRBV12-4 and TRBJ1-4; D remains unclear. The DNA of the CDR3 is TGTGCCAGCACCTCCCTCTTCGTGGGTCATGAAAAACTGTTTTTT. It encodes CASTSLFVGHEKLFF.